The clone carrying this T cell receptor (beta chain) was seen a handful of times. What it binds is unknown. This sample was included in a study of human T cells and chemical hapten exposure. Whole-study context: Diphenylcyclopropenone was applied weekly to patients' scalps across the roughly 24-week study. Findings and caveats of the study: Among TCRs, those above 1 in 1000 frequency were unaffected by DPC sensitization.

Time point: patch test 2, 6 weeks after DPC sensitization. Regarding treatment: therapeutic diphenylcyclopropenone sensitization with weekly scalp DPC. Blood was collected ahead of every patch test applied. Original methodology: A typical sample had roughly 96,000 TCRs, with about 20,000 to 690,600 overall. MiXCR, run by TCRdb on the RACE reads, gives a single entry per CDR3 protein. The V and J calls and clone size are TCRdb's, not the authors'. This repertoire shows 89,000 or so distinct CDR3 sequences, around 7% found once; its top ten account for 1% to 1.5%. Unmatched junction bases numbered 10, after V lost 3 bases and J lost 0 bases. The CDR3 is 19 residues long. CDR1 and CDR2 from the germline V gene are SNHLY and FYNNEI.

The rearrangement links TRBV2 to TRBJ2-1, with 11 bases identical to TRBD2. The TCR was taken from a young woman with alopecia areata. Some clones in this sample may be carry-over from other donors' samples. The sequences come from whole blood, collected in connection with sensitization to the hapten diphenylcyclopropenone (DPC). CDR3 amino acids: CASSDPSSGGSSSYNEQFF. The CDR3 region has the DNA TGTGCCAGCAGTGATCCGTCTAGCGGGGGGTCGAGCTCCTACAATGAGCAGTTCTTC. Full variable domain (missing parts from reference TRBV2 and TRBJ2-1): EPEVTQTPSHQVTQMGQEVILRCVPISNHLYFYWYRQILGQKVEFLVSFYNNEISEKSEIFDDQFSVERPDGSNFTLKIRSTKLEDSAMYFCASSDPSSGGSSSYNEQFFGPGTRLTVL.